This TCR beta chain was recovered during a study of blood T cell repertoires in COVID-19. Study background: Acute and convalescent COVID-19 specimens originated in the United States, Italy and Spain. Nucleic acid was either cDNA or gDNA, and it came from T cells, B-cell-depleted T cells, or PBMCs.

The participants were between roughly 18 and 90 years old and came from 20 to 30 US areas. Each participant's cohort was designated according to participant-reported clinical history. The ends lost 0 bases at V and 10 bases at J; junction bases unmatched: 8. The CDR3 spans 14 residues. Germline CDR1 is GTSNPN and CDR2 is SVGIG (reference sequence). Profiled with immunoSEQ multiplex PCR; TCRdb holds only in-frame clones, not every one. In the table there are approximately 190,000 clones, roughly 82% of which are singletons. The sequenced material came from PBMCs or T cells enriched from blood (not recorded which). This chain links TRBV30 with TRBJ1-2; 10 bases match TRBD1. The sequence came from a woman in her fifties or sixties with acute COVID-19. The CDR3 here is CAWSVRGQGLDYTF. CDR3 DNA sequence: TGTGCCTGGAGTGTACGGGGACAGGGGCTCGACTACACCTTC.